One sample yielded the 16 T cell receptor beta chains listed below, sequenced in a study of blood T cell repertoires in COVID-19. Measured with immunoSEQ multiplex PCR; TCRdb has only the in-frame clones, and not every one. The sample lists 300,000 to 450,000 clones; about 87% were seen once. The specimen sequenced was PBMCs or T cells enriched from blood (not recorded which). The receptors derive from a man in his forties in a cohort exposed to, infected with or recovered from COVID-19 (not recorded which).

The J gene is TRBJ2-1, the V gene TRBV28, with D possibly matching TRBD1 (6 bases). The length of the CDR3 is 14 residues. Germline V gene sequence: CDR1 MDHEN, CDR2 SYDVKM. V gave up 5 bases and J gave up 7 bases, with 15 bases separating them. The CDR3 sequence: CASSTGLKGNEQFF. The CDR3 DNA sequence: TGTGCCAGCAGTACAGGGTTGAAGGGAAATGAGCAGTTCTTC.

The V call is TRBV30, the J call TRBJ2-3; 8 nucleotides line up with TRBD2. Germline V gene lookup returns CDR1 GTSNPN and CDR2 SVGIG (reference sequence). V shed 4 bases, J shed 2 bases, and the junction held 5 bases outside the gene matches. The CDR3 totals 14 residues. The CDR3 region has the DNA TGTGCCTGGATGTCTAGCGGGTACACAGATACGCAGTATTTT. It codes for CAWMSSGYTDTQYF.

The DNA for the CDR3 is TGCGCCAGCAGCTTGGCCGGGATGAACACTGAAGCTTTCTTT. Protein: CASSLAGMNTEAFF. This chain uses TRBV5-1 with TRBJ1-1; unclear D gene. This CDR3 contains 14 residues. Looked up from germline, CDR1 is SGHRS and CDR2 is YFSETQ. V lost 0 bases and J 0 bases, leaving 6 bases between the germline ends. The variable domain in full, with the rest retrieved from reference TRBV5-1 and TRBJ1-1, is KAGVTQTPRYLIKTRGQQVTLSCSPISGHRSVSWYQQTPGQGLQFLFEYFSETQRNKGNFPGRFSGRQFSNSRSEMNVSTLELGDSALYLCASSLAGMNTEAFFGQGTRLTVV.

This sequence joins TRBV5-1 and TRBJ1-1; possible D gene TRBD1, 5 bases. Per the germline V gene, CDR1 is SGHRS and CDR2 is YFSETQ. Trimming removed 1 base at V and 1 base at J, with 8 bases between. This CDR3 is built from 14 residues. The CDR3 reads CASSLRQQNTEAFF. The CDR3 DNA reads TGCGCCAGCAGCTTGAGACAGCAGAACACTGAAGCTTTCTTT.

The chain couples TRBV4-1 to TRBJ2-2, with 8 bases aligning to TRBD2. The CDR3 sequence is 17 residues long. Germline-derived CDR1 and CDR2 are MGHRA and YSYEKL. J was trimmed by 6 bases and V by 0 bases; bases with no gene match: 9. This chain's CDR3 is CASSQEVAGNLAGELFF. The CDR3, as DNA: TGCGCCAGCAGCCAAGAAGTAGCGGGAAATCTAGCCGGGGAGCTGTTTTTT.

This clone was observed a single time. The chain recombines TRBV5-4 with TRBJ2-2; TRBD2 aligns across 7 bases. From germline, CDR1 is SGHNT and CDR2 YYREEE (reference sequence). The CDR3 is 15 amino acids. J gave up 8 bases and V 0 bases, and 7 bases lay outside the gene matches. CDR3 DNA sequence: TGTGCCAGCAGCTTGGCGGCTAGCGGAATGGGGGAGCTGTTTTTT. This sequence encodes CASSLAASGMGELFF.

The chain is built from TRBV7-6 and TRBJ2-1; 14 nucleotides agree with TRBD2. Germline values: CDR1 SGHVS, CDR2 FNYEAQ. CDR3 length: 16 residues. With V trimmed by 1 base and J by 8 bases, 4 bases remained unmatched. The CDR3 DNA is TGTGCCAGCAGCTTAGGGCCGACTAGCGGGAGGGATGAGCAGTTCTTC. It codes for CASSLGPTSGRDEQFF.

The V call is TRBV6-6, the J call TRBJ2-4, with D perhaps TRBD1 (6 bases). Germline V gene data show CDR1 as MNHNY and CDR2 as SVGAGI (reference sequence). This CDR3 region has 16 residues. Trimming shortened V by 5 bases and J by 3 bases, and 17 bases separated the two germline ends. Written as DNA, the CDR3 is TGTGCCAGCAGTCTCTGGGACACCGAGGACAAAAACATTCAGTACTTC. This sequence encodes CASSLWDTEDKNIQYF.

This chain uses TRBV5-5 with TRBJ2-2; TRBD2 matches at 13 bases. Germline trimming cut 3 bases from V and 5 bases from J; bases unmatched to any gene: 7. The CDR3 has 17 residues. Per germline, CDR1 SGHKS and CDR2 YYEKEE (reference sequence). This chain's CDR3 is CASSYRTSGRLTGELFF. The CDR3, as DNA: TGTGCCAGCAGCTACCGGACTAGCGGGAGATTGACCGGGGAGCTGTTTTTT.

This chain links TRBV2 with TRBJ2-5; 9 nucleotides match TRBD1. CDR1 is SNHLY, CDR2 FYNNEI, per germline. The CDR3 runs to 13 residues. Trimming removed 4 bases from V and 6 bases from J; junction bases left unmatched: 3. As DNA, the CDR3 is TGTGCCAGCAGTGTCTACAGGGGGCAGACCCAGTACTTC. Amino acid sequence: CASSVYRGQTQYF.

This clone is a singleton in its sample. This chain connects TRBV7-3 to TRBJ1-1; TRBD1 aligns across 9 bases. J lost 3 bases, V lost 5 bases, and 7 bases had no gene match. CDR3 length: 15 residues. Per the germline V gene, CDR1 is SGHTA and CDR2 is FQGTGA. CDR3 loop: CASSRGQGWDTEAFF. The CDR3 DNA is TGTGCCAGCAGCCGGGGACAGGGATGGGACACTGAAGCTTTCTTT. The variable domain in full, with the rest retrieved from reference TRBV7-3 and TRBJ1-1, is GAGVSQTPSNKVTEKGKYVELRCDPISGHTALYWYRQSLGQGPEFLIYFQGTGAADDSGLPNDRFFAVRPEGSVSTLKIQRTERGDSAVYLCASSRGQGWDTEAFFGQGTRLTVV.

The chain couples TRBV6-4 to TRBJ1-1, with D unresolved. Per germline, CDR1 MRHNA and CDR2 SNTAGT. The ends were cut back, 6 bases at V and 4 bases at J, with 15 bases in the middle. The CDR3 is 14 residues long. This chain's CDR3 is CASRPAGLGTEAFF. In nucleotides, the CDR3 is TGTGCCAGCAGACCCGCGGGGTTGGGCACTGAAGCTTTCTTT.

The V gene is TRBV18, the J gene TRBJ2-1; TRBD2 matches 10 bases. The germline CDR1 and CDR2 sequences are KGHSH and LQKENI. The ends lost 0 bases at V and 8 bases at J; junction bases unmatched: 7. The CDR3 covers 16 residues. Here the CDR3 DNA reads TGTGCCAGCTCACCACCGAATCTAGCGGGAGACGATGAGCAGTTCTTC. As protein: CASSPPNLAGDDEQFF.

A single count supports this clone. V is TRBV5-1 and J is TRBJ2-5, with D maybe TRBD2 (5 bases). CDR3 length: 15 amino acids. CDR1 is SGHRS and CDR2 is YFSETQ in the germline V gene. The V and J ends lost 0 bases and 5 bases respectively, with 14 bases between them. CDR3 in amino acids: CASSLGGEGHETQYF. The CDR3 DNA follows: TGCGCCAGCAGCTTGGGAGGAGAGGGCCACGAGACCCAGTACTTC.

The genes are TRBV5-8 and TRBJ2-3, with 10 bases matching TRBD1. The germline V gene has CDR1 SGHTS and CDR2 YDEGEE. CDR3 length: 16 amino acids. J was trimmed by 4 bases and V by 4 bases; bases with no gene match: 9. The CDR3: CASSRGTGDRSDTQYF. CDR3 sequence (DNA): TGTGCCAGCAGCAGGGGGACAGGGGATAGATCAGATACGCAGTATTTT.

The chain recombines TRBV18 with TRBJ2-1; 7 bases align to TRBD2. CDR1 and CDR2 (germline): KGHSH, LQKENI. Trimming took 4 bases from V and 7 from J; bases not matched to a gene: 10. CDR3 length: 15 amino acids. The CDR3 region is CASSHSSGAENEQFF. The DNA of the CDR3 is TGTGCCAGCTCACATTCTAGCGGAGCAGAGAATGAGCAGTTCTTC.